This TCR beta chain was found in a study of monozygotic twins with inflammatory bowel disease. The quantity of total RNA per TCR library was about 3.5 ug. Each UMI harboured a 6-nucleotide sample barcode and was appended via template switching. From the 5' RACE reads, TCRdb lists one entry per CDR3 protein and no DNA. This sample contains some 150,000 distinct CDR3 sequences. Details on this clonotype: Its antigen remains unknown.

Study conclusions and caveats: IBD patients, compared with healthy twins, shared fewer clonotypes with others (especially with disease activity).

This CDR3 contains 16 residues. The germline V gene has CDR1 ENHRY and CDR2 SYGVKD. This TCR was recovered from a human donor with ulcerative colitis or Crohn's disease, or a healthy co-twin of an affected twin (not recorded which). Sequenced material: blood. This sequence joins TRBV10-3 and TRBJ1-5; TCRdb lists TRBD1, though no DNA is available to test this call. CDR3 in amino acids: CAISELDRGQGQPQHF.